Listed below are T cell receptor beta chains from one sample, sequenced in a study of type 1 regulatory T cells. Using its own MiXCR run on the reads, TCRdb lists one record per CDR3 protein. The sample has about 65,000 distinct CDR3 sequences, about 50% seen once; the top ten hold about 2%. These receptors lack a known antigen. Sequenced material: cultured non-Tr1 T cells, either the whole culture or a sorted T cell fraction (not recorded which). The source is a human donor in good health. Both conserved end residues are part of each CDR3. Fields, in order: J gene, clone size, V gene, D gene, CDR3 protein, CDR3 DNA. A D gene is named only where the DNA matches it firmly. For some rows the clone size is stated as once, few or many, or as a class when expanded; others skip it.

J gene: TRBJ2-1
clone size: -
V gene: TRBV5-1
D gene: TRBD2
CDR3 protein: CASSPRLATPNEQFF
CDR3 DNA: TGCGCCAGCAGCCCACGACTAGCCACCCCCAATGAGCAGTTCTTC

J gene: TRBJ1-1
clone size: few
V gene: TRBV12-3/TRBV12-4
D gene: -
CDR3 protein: CASAANTEAFF
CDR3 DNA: TGTGCCAGCGCAGCGAACACTGAAGCTTTCTTT

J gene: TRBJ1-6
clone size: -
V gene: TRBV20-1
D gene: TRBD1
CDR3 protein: CSARQGWNSPLHF
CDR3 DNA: TGCAGTGCTCGACAGGGATGGAATTCACCCCTCCACTTT

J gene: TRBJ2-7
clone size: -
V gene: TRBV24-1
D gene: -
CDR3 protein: CATSDPSGTYEQYF
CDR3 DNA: TGTGCCACCAGTGACCCCTCGGGGACCTACGAGCAGTACTTC

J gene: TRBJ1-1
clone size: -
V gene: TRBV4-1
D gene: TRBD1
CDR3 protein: CASSAGGITPGQRNTEAFF
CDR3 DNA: TGCGCCAGCAGCGCCGGAGGCATTACACCGGGACAGAGGAACACTGAAGCTTTCTTT

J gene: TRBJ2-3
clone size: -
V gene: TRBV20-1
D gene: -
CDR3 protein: CSAPPLGLSTHTQYF
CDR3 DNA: TGCAGTGCCCCCCCTTTGGGACTCTCCACACATACGCAGTATTTT

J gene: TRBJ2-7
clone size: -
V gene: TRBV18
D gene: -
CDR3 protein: CASSPPSTRDEQYF
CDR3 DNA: TGTGCCAGCTCACCACCGAGTACCCGGGACGAGCAGTACTTC

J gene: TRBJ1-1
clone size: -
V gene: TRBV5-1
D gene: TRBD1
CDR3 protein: CASSRTNGQGEAFF
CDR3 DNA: TGCGCCAGCAGCCGCACAAATGGACAGGGTGAAGCTTTCTTT

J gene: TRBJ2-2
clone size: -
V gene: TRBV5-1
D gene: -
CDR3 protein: CASSIRRETGELFF
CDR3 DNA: TGCGCCAGCAGCATTCGCAGGGAAACCGGGGAGCTGTTTTTT

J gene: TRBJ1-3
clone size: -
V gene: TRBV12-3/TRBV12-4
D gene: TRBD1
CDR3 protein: CASSLGGGTGNTIYF
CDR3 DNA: TGTGCCAGCAGTTTAGGAGGGGGCACTGGAAACACCATATATTTT

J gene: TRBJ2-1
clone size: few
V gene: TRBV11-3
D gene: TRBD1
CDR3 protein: CASSLQGVSYNEQFF
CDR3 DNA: TGTGCCAGCAGCCTACAGGGGGTATCCTACAATGAGCAGTTCTTC

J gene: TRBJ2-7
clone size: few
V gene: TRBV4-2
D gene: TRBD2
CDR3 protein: CASSLSGTSGPYEQYF
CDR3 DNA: TGTGCCAGCAGCCTCTCCGGGACTAGCGGACCCTACGAGCAGTACTTC

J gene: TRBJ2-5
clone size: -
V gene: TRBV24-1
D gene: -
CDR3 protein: CATSAETRGNAETQYF
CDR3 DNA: TGTGCCACCAGTGCAGAAACACGAGGCAATGCAGAGACCCAGTACTTC

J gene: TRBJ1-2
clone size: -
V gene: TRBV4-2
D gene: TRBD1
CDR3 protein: CASSQETTGVGYGYTF
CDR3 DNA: TGTGCCAGCAGCCAAGAGACAACAGGGGTCGGCTATGGCTACACCTTC

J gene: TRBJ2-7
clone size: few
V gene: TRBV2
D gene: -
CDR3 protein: CASSDPGGSSYEQYF
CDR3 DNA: TGTGCCAGCAGTGACCCCGGGGGTTCCTCCTACGAGCAGTACTTC

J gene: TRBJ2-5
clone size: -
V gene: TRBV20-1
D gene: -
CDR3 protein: CSATDQQETQYF
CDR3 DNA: TGCAGTGCTACAGACCAGCAAGAGACCCAGTACTTC

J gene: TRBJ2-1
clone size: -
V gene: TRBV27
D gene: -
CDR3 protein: CASSLIILAAPGEQFF
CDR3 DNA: TGTGCCAGCAGTTTAATAATCTTAGCGGCCCCAGGTGAGCAGTTCTTC

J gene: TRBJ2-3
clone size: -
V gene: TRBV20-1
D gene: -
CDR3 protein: CSAYRGLDTQYF
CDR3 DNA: TGCAGTGCTTATCGGGGTTTAGATACGCAGTATTTT

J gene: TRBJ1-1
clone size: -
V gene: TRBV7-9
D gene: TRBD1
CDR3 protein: CASSPGDRETEAFF
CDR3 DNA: TGTGCCAGCAGCCCCGGGGACAGGGAAACTGAAGCTTTCTTT

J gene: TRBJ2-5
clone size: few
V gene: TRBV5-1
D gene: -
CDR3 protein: CASSLSRGQETQYF
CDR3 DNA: TGCGCCAGCAGCTTGTCCAGGGGACAAGAGACCCAGTACTTC

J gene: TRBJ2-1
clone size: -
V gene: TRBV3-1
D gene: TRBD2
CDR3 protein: CASSQGTSGGAYNEQFF
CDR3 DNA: TGTGCCAGCAGCCAGGGGACTAGCGGGGGGGCCTACAATGAGCAGTTCTTC

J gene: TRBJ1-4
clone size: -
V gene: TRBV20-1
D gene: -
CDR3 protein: CSARGGVSTNEKLFF
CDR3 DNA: TGCAGTGCTCGCGGGGGAGTCTCAACTAATGAAAAACTGTTTTTT

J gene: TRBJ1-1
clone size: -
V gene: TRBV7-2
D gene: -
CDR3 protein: CASTRGLNTEAFF
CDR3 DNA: TGTGCCAGCACCCGGGGGTTGAACACTGAAGCTTTCTTT

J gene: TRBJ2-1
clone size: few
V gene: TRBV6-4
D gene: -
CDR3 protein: CASSIALDGNEQFF
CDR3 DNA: TGTGCCAGCAGCATAGCGTTGGACGGCAATGAGCAGTTCTTC

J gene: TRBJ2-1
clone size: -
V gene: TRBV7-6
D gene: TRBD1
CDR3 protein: CASSQRDREYNEQFF
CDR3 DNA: TGTGCCAGCAGCCAGAGGGACAGAGAATACAATGAGCAGTTCTTC